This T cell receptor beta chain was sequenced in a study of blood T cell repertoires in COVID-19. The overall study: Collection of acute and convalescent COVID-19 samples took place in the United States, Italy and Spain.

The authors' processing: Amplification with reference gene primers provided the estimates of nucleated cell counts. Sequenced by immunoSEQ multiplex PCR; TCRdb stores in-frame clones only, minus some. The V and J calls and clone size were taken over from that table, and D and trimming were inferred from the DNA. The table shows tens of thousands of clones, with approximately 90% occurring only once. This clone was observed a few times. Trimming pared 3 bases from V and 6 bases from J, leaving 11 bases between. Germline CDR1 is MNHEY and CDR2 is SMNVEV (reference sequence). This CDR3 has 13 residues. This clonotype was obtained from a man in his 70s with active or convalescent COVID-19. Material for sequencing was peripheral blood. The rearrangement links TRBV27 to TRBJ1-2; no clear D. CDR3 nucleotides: TGTGCCAGCAGTTTTTCGGGAGTGAATGGCTACACCTTC. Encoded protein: CASSFSGVNGYTF.